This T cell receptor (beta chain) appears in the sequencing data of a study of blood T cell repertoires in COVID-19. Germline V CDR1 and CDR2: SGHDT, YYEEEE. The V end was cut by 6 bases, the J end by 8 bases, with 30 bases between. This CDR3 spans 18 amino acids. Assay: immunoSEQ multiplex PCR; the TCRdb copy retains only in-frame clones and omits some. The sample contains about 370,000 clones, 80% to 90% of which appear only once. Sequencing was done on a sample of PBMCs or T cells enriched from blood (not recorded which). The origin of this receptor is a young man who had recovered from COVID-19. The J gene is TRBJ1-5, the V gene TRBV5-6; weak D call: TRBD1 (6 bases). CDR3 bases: TGTGCCAGCATCCCTTGGTTTTCAGGGGTAAAGATTTTTGAGCCCCAGCATTTT. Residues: CASIPWFSGVKIFEPQHF.